Presented here are 25 T cell receptor beta chains from one specimen sequenced in a study of radiotherapy plus CTLA-4 blockade in lung cancer. Generated by immunoSEQ multiplex PCR, the TCRdb table keeps only in-frame clones and is missing some. The top ten clones hold more than 8% of a sample with about 77,000 clones, approximately 73% of them seen once. Here the sequenced sample was peripheral blood, taken from a patient treated with radiotherapy plus ipilimumab. All receptors come from a human donor with non-small cell lung cancer whose response to radiotherapy plus ipilimumab could not be evaluated.

This sequence joins TRBV6-5 and TRBJ1-2, with D tentatively TRBD1 (5 bases). Trimming took 9 bases from V and 3 from J, leaving 14 bases between them. The CDR3 totals 13 residues. Germline CDR1 and CDR2: MNHEY and SVGAGI. The CDR3 spells CASQGREDYGYTF. CDR3 sequence (DNA): TGTGCCAGTCAAGGCAGGGAGGACTATGGCTACACCTTC.

In its sample, this clone was seen a few times. CDR3 nucleotides: TGTGCCAGTAGGACACAGAGCTCTGGGGCCAACGTCCTGACTTTC. It encodes CASRTQSSGANVLTF. The chain carries TRBV19 and TRBJ2-6; D is unresolved. The CDR3 consists of 15 residues. Deletions cut 6 bases from V and 0 bases from J, with 9 bases between. CDR1 is LNHDA and CDR2 is SQIVND in the germline V gene (reference sequence).

V gene TRBV5-4 combines with J gene TRBJ2-1, with D unclear. Germline assignment: CDR1 SGHNT and CDR2 YYREEE (reference sequence). The CDR3 totals 13 residues. V was clipped by 0 bases and J by 10 bases, with 11 bases between them. The CDR3 nucleotides read TGTGCCAGCAGCTTGGACCTAAAAGAGGAGCAGTTCTTC. Its translation is CASSLDLKEEQFF.

The chain uses TRBV2 and TRBJ2-7; 7 nucleotides match TRBD1. From germline, CDR1 is SNHLY and CDR2 FYNNEI. The trim removed 4 bases at V and 5 bases at J, leaving 14 bases unmatched. CDR3 length equals 16 residues. CDR3: CASSVGTVSPGDEQYF. DNA for the CDR3: TGTGCCAGCAGTGTGGGGACAGTCTCACCTGGGGACGAGCAGTACTTC.

CDR3 sequence (DNA): TGTGCCAGCAGGGGGACTAGCGCCGGCACAGATACGCAGTATTTT. Translation gives CASRGTSAGTDTQYF. The genes are TRBV2 and TRBJ2-3; 10 nucleotides match TRBD2. With 6 bases clipped from V and 1 base from J, the junction kept 4 bases outside the gene matches. CDR3 size: 15 residues. Germline V gene data show CDR1 as SNHLY and CDR2 as FYNNEI.

V gene TRBV7-9 combines with J gene TRBJ2-1; 9 bases line up with TRBD2. V lost 1 base to trimming and J lost 9 bases; unmatched junction nucleotides: 10. Germline V CDR1 and CDR2: SEHNR, FQNEAQ (reference sequence). The CDR3 consists of 16 residues. The CDR3 spells CASSLVYRGRAPEQFF. The CDR3 coding sequence is TGTGCCAGCAGCTTAGTTTATCGCGGGAGGGCCCCTGAGCAGTTCTTC.

The V call is TRBV19, the J call TRBJ1-1; no reliable D call. The CDR3 loop spans 13 amino acids. CDR1 LNHDA and CDR2 SQIVND come from the germline V gene (reference sequence). The germline V and J ends were trimmed by 0 bases and 10 bases, with 12 bases remaining between them. The CDR3 sequence is CASSIDREGRAFF. DNA for the CDR3: TGTGCCAGTAGTATAGATCGGGAAGGACGAGCTTTCTTT.

This clone has more than one count but fewer than ten. The CDR3 DNA reads as TGTGCCAGCAGTGAAGACACAGGGCTAGGGGACGAGCAGTACTTC. This gives the protein CASSEDTGLGDEQYF. The chain uses TRBV2 and TRBJ2-7, with D perhaps TRBD1 (6 bases). Trimming left V 1 base short and J 5 bases short, with 15 bases between. CDR3 length: 15 amino acids. CDR1 SNHLY and CDR2 FYNNEI come from the germline V gene.

This clone is medium-sized within its sample. V usage is TRBV5-8 and J usage is TRBJ1-1; D may be TRBD1 (5 bases). V was cut by 1 base and J by 1 base, with 5 bases left in between. This CDR3 contains 13 residues. CDR1 is SGHTS, CDR2 YDEGEE, per germline. CDR3 coding DNA: TGTGCCAGCAGCTTGACAGGGAACACTGAAGCTTTCTTT. It is translated as CASSLTGNTEAFF.

The genes are TRBV28 and TRBJ2-1; D gene ambiguous. CDR1 and CDR2 from the germline V gene are MDHEN and SYDVKM. The CDR3 is 14 residues long. With 6 bases removed from V and 0 bases from J, the gap between germline ends came to 9 bases. The CDR3 reads CASSPFSSYNEQFF. CDR3 nucleotides: TGTGCCAGCAGCCCGTTCTCCTCCTACAATGAGCAGTTCTTC.

Written as DNA, the CDR3 is TGTGCCAGCAGTCTCCCCGGGAGGCCCTACGAGCAGTACTTC. Its protein product is CASSLPGRPYEQYF. The gene calls are TRBV27 and TRBJ2-7; 7 bases map to TRBD2. Germline values: CDR1 MNHEY, CDR2 SMNVEV (reference sequence). This CDR3 has 14 amino acids. V shed 5 bases, J shed 2 bases, and the junction held 6 bases outside the gene matches.

The chain has TRBV18 and TRBJ1-1, with 8 nucleotides matching TRBD1. This CDR3 comprises 15 residues. V was pared by 4 bases and J by 0 bases, with 4 bases of the junction left unmatched. The V gene's germline CDR1 is KGHSH and CDR2 LQKENI. DNA of the CDR3: TGTGCCAGCTCACTGGACAGGGTAATGAACACTGAAGCTTTCTTT. It specifies CASSLDRVMNTEAFF.

The chain couples TRBV9 to TRBJ1-1; 7 nucleotides agree with TRBD1. J lost 0 bases, V lost 3 bases, and 5 bases had no gene match. This CDR3 contains 15 residues. From germline, CDR1 is SGDLS and CDR2 YYNGEE. The CDR3 reads CASSAPDRVNTEAFF. The CDR3 bases are TGTGCCAGCAGCGCACCCGACAGGGTGAACACTGAAGCTTTCTTT.

This clone came up once. This rearrangement joins TRBV12-5 to TRBJ2-5; tentative D call: TRBD2 (6 bases). Deletions cut 3 bases from V and 1 base from J, with 15 bases between. This CDR3 comprises 16 residues. Per the germline V gene, CDR1 is LGHNT and CDR2 is FRNRAP. The CDR3 loop is CASGFLSGASQETQYF. CDR3 nucleotide sequence: TGTGCTAGTGGTTTCCTTAGCGGCGCCTCCCAAGAGACCCAGTACTTC.

There are a few counts of this clone. V and J are TRBV7-2 and TRBJ1-6, with a tentative D call TRBD1 (5 bases). The CDR3 contains 13 residues. V lost 4 bases and J lost 6, with 7 bases in between. CDR1 and CDR2 (germline): SGHTA, FQGNSA. The CDR3 nucleotides read TGTGCCAGCAGCTCGGGGGGTAATTCACCCCTCCACTTT. Amino acid sequence: CASSSGGNSPLHF.

This clone was seen only a few times. The chain employs TRBV29-1 and TRBJ2-3; 10 bases fit TRBD2. CDR3 length: 14 residues. Germline CDR1 is SQVTM and CDR2 is ANQGSEA. With V trimmed by 2 bases and J by 6 bases, 5 bases remained unmatched. CDR3 sequence (DNA): TGCAGCGTTGAACTAGCGGGAGTGGACGATACGCAGTATTTT. Residues: CSVELAGVDDTQYF.

This clone has just one count. J is TRBJ1-2 and V is TRBV6-1; 9 nucleotides line up with TRBD1. CDR1 and CDR2 (germline): MNHNS, SASEGT. The CDR3 sequence is 16 residues long. Germline trimming cut 4 bases from V and 0 bases from J; bases unmatched to any gene: 6. The CDR3 bases are TGTGCCAGCAGTGCCTACGGGACAGGGTCTAACTATGGCTACACCTTC. It specifies CASSAYGTGSNYGYTF.

This clone has only a few counts. The chain is built from TRBV5-6 and TRBJ1-2, with 7 bases identical to TRBD1. V lost 4 bases, J lost 0 bases, and 12 bases stayed unmatched. CDR3 length: 17 residues. In germline, CDR1 is SGHDT, CDR2 YYEEEE. The CDR3 protein is CASSNRQGLSANYGYTF. DNA of the CDR3: TGTGCCAGCAGCAACAGACAGGGACTTTCAGCTAACTATGGCTACACCTTC.

The chain recombines TRBV27 with TRBJ2-2; the D gene is possibly TRBD2 (6 bases). The CDR3 spans 13 residues. Germline-derived CDR1 and CDR2 are MNHEY and SMNVEV (reference sequence). V was clipped by 7 bases and J by 6 bases, with 12 bases between them. The CDR3 reads CASTQGGAGELFF. DNA for the CDR3: TGTGCCAGCACCCAAGGAGGGGCCGGGGAGCTGTTTTTT.

This clone was seen only a few times. The chain has TRBV25-1 and TRBJ1-2; D possibly corresponds to TRBD1 (5 bases). V was clipped by 4 bases and J by 5 bases, with 14 bases between them. The CDR3 consists of 14 residues. The germline V gene has CDR1 MGHDK and CDR2 SYGVNS. The CDR3 bases are TGTGCCAGCAGTGCAGGGAAAACTGGTTATGGCTACACCTTC. Translation: CASSAGKTGYGYTF.

The CDR3: CASRSGGAETQYF. For the CDR3, the DNA is TGTGCCAGCAGATCAGGGGGTGCAGAGACCCAGTACTTC. V usage is TRBV6-5 and J usage is TRBJ2-5; 7 bases are shared with TRBD1. Germline V gives CDR1 MNHEY, CDR2 SVGAGI. Trimming at V came to 6 bases and at J to 4 bases, leaving 5 bases not matched to a gene. The CDR3 consists of 13 residues.

The chain couples TRBV6-1 to TRBJ1-1, with TRBD1 as a possible D gene (6 bases). Trimming took off 0 bases at V and 1 base at J, with 12 bases between the two ends. Germline assignment: CDR1 MNHNS and CDR2 SASEGT. The length of the CDR3 is 16 residues. CDR3: CASSEARWTANTEAFF. The CDR3 nucleotides read TGTGCCAGCAGTGAAGCCCGTTGGACAGCGAACACTGAAGCTTTCTTT.

This chain joins TRBV18 and TRBJ2-7; 11 nucleotides agree with TRBD1. Germline CDR1 and CDR2: KGHSH and LQKENI. CDR3 length equals 15 residues. V lost 3 bases to trimming and J lost 6 bases; unmatched junction nucleotides: 7. For the CDR3, the DNA is TGTGCCAGCTCACCTAACGGACAGGGGGCGTCCGAGCAGTACTTC. Translating gives CASSPNGQGASEQYF.

This chain connects TRBV28 to TRBJ1-5; possibly TRBD1 for D (5 bases). This CDR3 region has 13 residues. Germline assignment: CDR1 MDHEN and CDR2 SYDVKM. Trimming left V 6 bases short and J 3 bases short, with 9 bases between. The DNA of the CDR3 is TGTGCCAGCAGGCGGGGCCTCAATCAGCCCCAGCATTTT. Translating gives CASRRGLNQPQHF.

The chain recombines TRBV29-1 with TRBJ1-1, with TRBD1 as a possible D gene (5 bases). Germline V gene lookup returns CDR1 SQVTM and CDR2 ANQGSEA. V dropped 4 bases and J dropped 7 bases, with 10 bases sitting between them. The CDR3 is made up of 11 amino acids. The CDR3 nucleotides are TGCAGCGTTGGGAGGGACTTTGAAGCTTTCTTT. As protein: CSVGRDFEAFF.